Following are 9 T cell receptor beta chains from one sample sequenced in a study of T cells after yellow fever vaccination. TCRdb re-analysed the 5' RACE reads in MiXCR, keeping a single row per CDR3 protein. The sample yields 500,000 to 650,000 distinct CDR3 sequences, roughly a sixth seen once. Sequencing used PBMCs, obtained 4 to 6 days after the first yellow fever vaccination. These receptors were obtained from a man aged 18 to 35 who received the YFV17D yellow fever vaccine.

This clonotype was recorded many times. This chain uses TRBV20-1 with TRBJ2-5, with 12 bases identical to TRBD1. The germline gives CDR1 DFQATT, CDR2 SNEGSKA (reference sequence). J gave up 4 bases and V 5 bases, and 8 bases lay outside the gene matches. CDR3 length: 15 residues. This CDR3 reads CSAFPGQGARETQYF. CDR3 nucleotide sequence: TGCAGTGCTTTTCCGGGACAGGGGGCGCGAGAGACCCAGTACTTC.

This clonotype occurred a few times. The gene calls are TRBV7-9 and TRBJ1-2; no clear D. Germline V gives CDR1 SEHNR, CDR2 FQNEAQ (reference sequence). CDR3 length equals 11 residues. V lost 1 base and J lost 7, with 4 bases in between. The CDR3 coding sequence is TGTGCCAGCAGCTTAGATCCTGGCTACACCTTC. This translates into CASSLDPGYTF.

CDR3 region: CASSLGPGDYNEQFF. The CDR3 DNA follows: TGCGCCAGCAGCTTGGGACCGGGAGACTACAATGAGCAGTTCTTC. This chain joins TRBV5-1 and TRBJ2-1; D is possibly TRBD2 (6 bases). The CDR3 is 15 amino acids. Germline V gives CDR1 SGHRS, CDR2 YFSETQ. V was clipped by 0 bases and J by 3 bases, with 10 bases between them.

This clonotype has more than one count but fewer than ten. The gene calls are TRBV4-3 and TRBJ2-5; TRBD2 aligns across 10 bases. The germline CDR1 and CDR2 sequences are LGHNA and YSLEER. The CDR3 sequence is 18 residues long. The V and J ends lost 0 bases and 3 bases, in that order; junction bases with no gene match: 10. DNA of the CDR3: TGCGCCAGCAGCCAAGATGGTTTTGGGCTAGCGGGGGAAGAGACCCAGTACTTC. Protein product: CASSQDGFGLAGEETQYF.

This clonotype was counted many times. The chain employs TRBV4-1 and TRBJ2-2, with 10 bases fitting TRBD1. This CDR3 contains 17 residues. The ends lost 4 bases at V and 5 bases at J; junction bases unmatched: 10. Germline CDR1 reads MGHRA; CDR2 reads YSYEKL. Here the CDR3 DNA reads TGCGCCAGCAGCCCCCCCGGAGGACAGGGGGGTACCGGGGAGCTGTTTTTT. It is translated as CASSPPGGQGGTGELFF.

The chain employs TRBV29-1 and TRBJ2-3; D is ambiguous. Looked up from germline, CDR1 is SQVTM and CDR2 is ANQGSEA. This CDR3 spans 10 amino acids. The V end lost 3 bases, the J end lost 6 bases, and 4 bases lay between the germline ends. As DNA, the CDR3 is TGCAGCGTTGATAGTGATACGCAGTATTTT. This encodes CSVDSDTQYF.

This clonotype was detected many times. This sequence joins TRBV18 and TRBJ1-2; the match to TRBD1 covers 9 bases. The CDR3 spans 14 residues. V shed 2 bases and J 8 bases; nucleotides not matched to a gene: 6. In germline, CDR1 is KGHSH, CDR2 LQKENI. DNA of the CDR3: TGTGCCAGCTCACCAGAGGGACAGGGTTCGGGCTACACCTTC. It translates to CASSPEGQGSGYTF.

V gene TRBV5-1 combines with J gene TRBJ2-7; D possibly corresponds to TRBD2 (6 bases). The length of the CDR3 is 14 residues. The V end was cut by 6 bases, the J end by 1 base, with 14 bases between. Germline-derived CDR1 and CDR2 are SGHRS and YFSETQ. The CDR3 DNA is TGCGCCAGCACGGGACTGGGCCTATCCTACGAGCAGTACTTC. Translated, it gives CASTGLGLSYEQYF.

This clonotype was recorded a few times. V usage is TRBV7-8 and J usage is TRBJ2-1; tentatively, D is TRBD2 (5 bases). CDR3 length equals 15 residues. Germline-derived CDR1 and CDR2 are SGHVS and FQNEAQ. Deletions cut 1 base from V and 4 bases from J, with 11 bases between. CDR3 sequence reads: CASSLGQTIYNEQFF. Here the CDR3 DNA reads TGTGCCAGCAGCTTAGGCCAGACTATTTACAATGAGCAGTTCTTC.